The entry below describes one T cell receptor (beta chain). The antigen is undetermined. The record originates from a study of response to subunit inactivated influenza vaccine. From the RT-PCR reads, TCRdb called clonotypes with MiXCR, one entry per CDR3 protein. Found here are more than 450,000 distinct CDR3 sequences, about 11% of them singletons; the top ten hold roughly a tenth. CDR1 and CDR2 (germline): ENHRY, SYGVKD. CDR3 length equals 18 residues. V shed 0 bases and J shed 4 bases, with 18 bases lying between them. Study-wide results and caveats: Each seasonal influenza vaccination, the authors suggested, recruits few new T cells.

J is TRBJ2-2 and V is TRBV10-3, with D uncertain. Material: PBMCs from blood, obtained on the day of vaccination. The receptor's source is a man in his fifties who received an inactivated influenza vaccine. Written as DNA, the CDR3 is TGTGCCATCAGTGAGTCGTTTGGCCCTCCGGGCGGCACCGGGGAGCTGTTTTTT. As protein: CAISESFGPPGGTGELFF.